This T cell receptor beta chain originates from a study of shared clonotypes between healthy human individuals. Study at large: Per donor, CD8 memory used one plate, CD8 naive used two, CD4 memory used three and CD4 naive used three.

The data were produced by immunoSEQ multiplex PCR, yet TCRdb's version contains in-frame clones alone and is incomplete. Of more than 2 million clones in the sample, about 94% were seen once. CD45RO-negative CD8 cells positively selected for CCR7 made up the naive population, which excluded terminally differentiated effector memory CD45RA+ cells. The CDR3 is 15 residues long. Unmatched junction bases numbered 3, after V lost 0 bases and J lost 4 bases. Germline assignment: CDR1 MNHEY and CDR2 SMNVEV (reference sequence). Whole-study findings and limits: Only a few donors were included, so the genetic and exposure-history diversity represented was limited. Some naive CD4 clonotypes, roughly 4.5%, turned up in common across a handful of donors.

Note on this clone: Its antigen is unidentified.

Sequencing was performed on naive CD8+ T cells sorted from blood. The genes are TRBV27 and TRBJ1-5, with 7 bases aligning to TRBD1. The origin of this receptor is a man younger than 30 in good health. Here the CDR3 DNA reads TGTGCCAGCAGTTTATCGATGGGACAGAATCAGCCCCAGCATTTT. Amino acid sequence: CASSLSMGQNQPQHF.